The source of this T cell receptor gamma chain is a study of Vδ1+ human thymocytes. This clone was observed a handful of times. Its antigen remains unidentified. Extracted RNA was reverse transcribed into cDNA. Pooled V-gene forward primers with one constant-region reverse primer generated the CDR3 amplicons by multiplex PCR. TCRdb applied CATT to the multiplex PCR reads for clone calling. This sample has about 36,000 gamma-chain clones, with 20% found just once. Purity of the sorted Vdelta1+ thymocytes ranged from roughly 96% to 99.6%. Trimming removed 2 bases from V and 3 bases from J; junction bases left unmatched: 7. The CDR3 is made up of 14 amino acids. The germline V gene encodes CDR1 VTNTFY and CDR2 YDVSTARD (reference sequence). Findings and caveats of the study: Highly polyclonal TRG and TRD repertoires with Gaussian CDR3 length distributions appeared in thymus. Unlike peripheral blood Vdelta1+ controls, thymic delta-chain sequences included approximately 21% Vdelta2 and few Vdelta3. Donors shared many TRG clonotypes but few TRD clonotypes. The authors advised highly purified populations and single-cell validation.

This chain links TRGV3 with TRGJ1 or TRGJ2. The TCR comes from a girl less than two years old who had congenital heart surgery. The sample was Vdelta1+ gamma-delta thymocytes from the thymus. Subset of the sample: FACS-sorted CD3+ TCRalphabeta- TCRVdelta1+ TCRVdelta2- thymocytes. The CDR3 loop reads CATWDIRVYYKKLF. For the CDR3, the DNA is TGTGCCACCTGGGACATCCGAGTTTATTATAAGAAACTCTTT.